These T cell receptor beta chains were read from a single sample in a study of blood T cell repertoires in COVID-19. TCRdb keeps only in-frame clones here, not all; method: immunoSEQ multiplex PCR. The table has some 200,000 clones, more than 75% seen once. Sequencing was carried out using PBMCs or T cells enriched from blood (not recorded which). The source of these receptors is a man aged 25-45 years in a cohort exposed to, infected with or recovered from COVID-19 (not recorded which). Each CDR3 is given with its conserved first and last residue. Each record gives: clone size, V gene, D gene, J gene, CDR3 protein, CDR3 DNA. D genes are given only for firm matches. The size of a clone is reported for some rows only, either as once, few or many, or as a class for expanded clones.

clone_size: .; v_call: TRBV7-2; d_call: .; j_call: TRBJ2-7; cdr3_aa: CASSLDSYGQYF; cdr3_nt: TGTGCCAGCAGCCTGGACAGCTACGGGCAGTACTTC
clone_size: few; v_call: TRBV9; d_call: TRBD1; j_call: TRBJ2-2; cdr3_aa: CAGGRGPTGELFF; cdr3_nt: TGTGCCGGGGGAAGGGGGCCCACCGGGGAGCTGTTTTTT
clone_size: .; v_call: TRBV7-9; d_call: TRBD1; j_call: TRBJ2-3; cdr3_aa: CASRQTGVTDTQYF; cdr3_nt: TGTGCCAGCAGACAGACAGGGGTCACAGATACGCAGTATTTT
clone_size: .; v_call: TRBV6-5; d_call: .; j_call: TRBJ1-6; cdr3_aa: CASSLTVGNSPLHF; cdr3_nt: TGTGCCAGCAGTCTGACAGTGGGTAATTCACCCCTCCACTTT
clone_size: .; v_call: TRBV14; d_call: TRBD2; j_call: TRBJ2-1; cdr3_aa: CASSQARLAADNEQFF; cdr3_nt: TGTGCCAGCAGCCAAGCCCGACTAGCGGCAGACAATGAGCAGTTCTTC
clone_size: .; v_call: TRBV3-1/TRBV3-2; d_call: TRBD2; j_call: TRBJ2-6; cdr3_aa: CASSSRLAGSSGANVLTF; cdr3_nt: TGTGCCAGCAGCTCCCGACTAGCGGGATCCTCTGGGGCCAACGTCCTGACTTTC
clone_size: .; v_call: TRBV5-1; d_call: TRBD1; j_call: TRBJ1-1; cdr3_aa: CASTVTGGFPEAFF; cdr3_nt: TGCGCCAGCACCGTGACAGGGGGCTTCCCTGAAGCTTTCTTT
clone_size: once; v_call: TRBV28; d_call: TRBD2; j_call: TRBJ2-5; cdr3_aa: CASSLSGGAPRETQYF; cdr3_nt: TGTGCCAGCAGTTTATCGGGGGGAGCCCCGAGAGAGACCCAGTACTTC
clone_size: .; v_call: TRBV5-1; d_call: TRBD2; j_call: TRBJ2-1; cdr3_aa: CASSLGLAAVNNEQFF; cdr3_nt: TGCGCCAGCAGCTTGGGACTAGCAGCGGTCAACAATGAGCAGTTCTTC
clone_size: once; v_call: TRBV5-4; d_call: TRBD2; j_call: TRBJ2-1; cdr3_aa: CASSLGLAGRHNEQFF; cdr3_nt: TGTGCCAGCAGCTTGGGGCTAGCGGGAAGGCACAATGAGCAGTTCTTC
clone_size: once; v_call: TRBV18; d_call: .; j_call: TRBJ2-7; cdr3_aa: CASSLPPRGYAYEQYF; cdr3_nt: TGTGCCAGCTCATTACCACCTCGGGGGTACGCCTACGAGCAGTACTTC
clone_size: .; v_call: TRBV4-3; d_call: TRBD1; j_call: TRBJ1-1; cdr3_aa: CASSQVGQAHTEAFF; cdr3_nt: TGCGCCAGCAGCCAAGTGGGACAGGCACACACTGAAGCTTTCTTT
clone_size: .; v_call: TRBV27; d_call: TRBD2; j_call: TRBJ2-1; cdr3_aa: CASSLPFSGSTYNEQFF; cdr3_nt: TGTGCCAGCAGTTTACCCTTTAGCGGGAGCACCTACAATGAGCAGTTCTTC
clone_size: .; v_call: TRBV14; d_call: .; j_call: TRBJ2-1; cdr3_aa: CASSLGRVSEQFF; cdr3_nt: TGTGCCAGCAGCTTGGGGAGAGTAAGTGAGCAGTTCTTC
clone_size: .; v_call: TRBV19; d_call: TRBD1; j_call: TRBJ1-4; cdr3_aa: CASSPSGQAQEKLFF; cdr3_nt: TGTGCCAGTAGTCCTTCGGGACAGGCGCAGGAAAAACTGTTTTTT
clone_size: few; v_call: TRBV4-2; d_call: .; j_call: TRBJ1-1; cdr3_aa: CASSQSTGKITEAFF; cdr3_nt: TGTGCCAGCAGCCAAAGTACAGGGAAGATCACTGAAGCTTTCTTT
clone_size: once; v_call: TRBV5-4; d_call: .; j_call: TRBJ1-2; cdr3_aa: CASSLATTANTF; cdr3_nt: TGTGCCAGCAGCTTGGCCACGACAGCGAACACCTTC
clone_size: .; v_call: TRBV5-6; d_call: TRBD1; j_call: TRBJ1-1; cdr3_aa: CASSGRDRDPEAFF; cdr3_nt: TGTGCCAGCAGCGGCCGGGACAGGGACCCTGAAGCTTTCTTT
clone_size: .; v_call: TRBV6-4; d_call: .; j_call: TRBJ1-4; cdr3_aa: CASSSSTKESTNEKLFF; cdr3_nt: .
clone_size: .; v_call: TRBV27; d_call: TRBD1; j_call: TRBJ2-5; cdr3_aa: CASRLTGGIETQYF; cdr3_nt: TGTGCCAGCAGGCTAACAGGGGGCATCGAGACCCAGTACTTC
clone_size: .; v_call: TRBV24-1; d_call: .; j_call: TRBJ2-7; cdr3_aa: CATSVINREGYEQYF; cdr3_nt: TGTGCCACCAGTGTTATTAACAGGGAGGGCTACGAGCAGTACTTC
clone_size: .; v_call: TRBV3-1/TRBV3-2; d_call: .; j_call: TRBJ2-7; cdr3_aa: CASSQRVYEQYF; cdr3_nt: TGTGCCAGCAGCCAAAGAGTCTACGAGCAGTACTTC
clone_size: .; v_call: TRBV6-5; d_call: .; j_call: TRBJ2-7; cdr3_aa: CASSDRGTGSYEQYF; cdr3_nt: TGTGCCAGCAGCGATCGGGGGACGGGGAGCTACGAGCAGTACTTC
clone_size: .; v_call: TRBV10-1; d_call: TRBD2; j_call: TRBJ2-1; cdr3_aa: CASSESTSGRKFF; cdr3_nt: TGCGCCAGCAGTGAGTCGACCAGCGGGAGGAAGTTCTTC
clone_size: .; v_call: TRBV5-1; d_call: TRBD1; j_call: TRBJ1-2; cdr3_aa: CASSHRQGGYTF; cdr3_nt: TGCGCCAGCAGCCACAGACAGGGTGGCTACACCTTC
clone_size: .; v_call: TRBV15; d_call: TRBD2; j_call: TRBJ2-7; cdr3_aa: CATSREPGLAGVGEAEQYF; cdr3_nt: TGTGCCACCAGCAGAGAACCGGGACTAGCGGGTGTGGGGGAAGCCGAGCAGTACTTC